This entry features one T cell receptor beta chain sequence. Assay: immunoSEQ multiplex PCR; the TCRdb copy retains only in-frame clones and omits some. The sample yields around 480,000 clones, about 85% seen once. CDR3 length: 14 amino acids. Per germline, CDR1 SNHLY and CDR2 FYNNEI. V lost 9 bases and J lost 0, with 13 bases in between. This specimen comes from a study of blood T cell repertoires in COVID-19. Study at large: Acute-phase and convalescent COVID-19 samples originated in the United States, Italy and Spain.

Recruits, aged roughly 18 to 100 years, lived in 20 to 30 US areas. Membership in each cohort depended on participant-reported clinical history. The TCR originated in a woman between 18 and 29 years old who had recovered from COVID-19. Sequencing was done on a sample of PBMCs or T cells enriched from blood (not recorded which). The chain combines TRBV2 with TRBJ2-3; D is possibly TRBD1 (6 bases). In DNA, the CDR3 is TGTGCCAGAGACGACAGGCCTAGCACAGATACGCAGTATTTT. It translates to CARDDRPSTDTQYF.